This TCR beta chain came from a study of OX40 agonist ivuxolimab in advanced cancers. The CDR3 sequence is 17 residues long. V was clipped by 4 bases and J by 4 bases; unmatched bases: 10. Sequenced by immunoSEQ multiplex PCR; TCRdb stores in-frame clones only, minus some. The sample holds some 74,000 clones, 90% seen once. The source material was CD4+ or CD8+ T cells sorted from blood, sampled in a trial of the OX40 agonist ivuxolimab. The source of this sequence is an adult with an advanced solid tumor such as melanoma, head and neck, liver or kidney cancer. The chain uses TRBV5-7 and TRBJ1-4; 10 positions match TRBD1. TRBV5-7 is known as an ORF, though its function is uncertain. This chain's CDR3 is CASSQETGGGHNEKLFF. As DNA, the CDR3 is TGTGCCAGCAGCCAGGAGACAGGGGGCGGACATAATGAAAAACTGTTTTTT.